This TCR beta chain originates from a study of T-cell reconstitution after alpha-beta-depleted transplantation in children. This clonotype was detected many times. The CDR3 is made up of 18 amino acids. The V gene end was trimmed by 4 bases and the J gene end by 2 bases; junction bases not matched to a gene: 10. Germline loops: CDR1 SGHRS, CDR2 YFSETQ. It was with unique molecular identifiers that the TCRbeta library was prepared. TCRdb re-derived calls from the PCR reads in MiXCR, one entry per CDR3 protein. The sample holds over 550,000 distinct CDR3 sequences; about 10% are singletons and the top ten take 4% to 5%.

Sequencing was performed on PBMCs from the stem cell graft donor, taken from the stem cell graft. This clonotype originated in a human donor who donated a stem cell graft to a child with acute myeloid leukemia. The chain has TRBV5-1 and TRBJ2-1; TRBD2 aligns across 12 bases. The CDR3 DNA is TGCGCCAGCAGCCGGACTAGCGGGGTAAGGGGTCCCTACAATGAGCAGTTCTTC. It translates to CASSRTSGVRGPYNEQFF. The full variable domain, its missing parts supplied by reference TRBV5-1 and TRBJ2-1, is KAGVTQTPRYLIKTRGQQVTLSCSPISGHRSVSWYQQTPGQGLQFLFEYFSETQRNKGNFPGRFSGRQFSNSRSEMNVSTLELGDSALYLCASSRTSGVRGPYNEQFFGPGTRLTVL.